The next 27 T cell receptor beta chains were all read from a single sample in a study of blood T cell repertoires in COVID-19. Assay used: immunoSEQ multiplex PCR; TCRdb lists only in-frame clones, some missing. The sample includes 200,000 to 250,000 clones, over 60% of them seen just once. The source material was peripheral blood. These receptors originate from a woman in her seventies with acute or convalescent COVID-19.

This clone was seen only once. In DNA, the CDR3 is TGTGCCAGCAGTGACTCATTCGAAACAGGGGCTGAGCAGTTCTTC. Amino acid sequence: CASSDSFETGAEQFF. J is TRBJ2-1 and V is TRBV6-4; 7 bases agree with TRBD1. The CDR3 has 15 amino acids. The V gene's germline CDR1 is MRHNA and CDR2 SNTAGT. Germline trimming cut 0 bases from V and 9 bases from J; bases unmatched to any gene: 8.

This chain uses TRBV5-6 with TRBJ2-3; the D gene is possibly TRBD1 (5 bases). The CDR3 is 13 residues long. V lost 4 bases to trimming and J lost 4 bases, with 10 bases between them. Germline V gene data show CDR1 as SGHDT and CDR2 as YYEEEE. CDR3 nucleotides: TGTGCCAGCAGCAGGCAGGGCCCAGATACGCAGTATTTT. This translates into CASSRQGPDTQYF.

The CDR3 protein is CATSKPGTGFGETQYF. The CDR3 DNA sequence: TGTGCCACCAGCAAACCTGGGACAGGGTTTGGGGAGACCCAGTACTTC. The J gene is TRBJ2-5, the V gene TRBV24-1, with TRBD1 matching over 9 bases. There are 16 residues in the CDR3. The V gene end was trimmed by 7 bases and the J gene end by 5 bases; junction bases not matched to a gene: 13. In germline, CDR1 is KGHDR, CDR2 SFDVKD.

V usage is TRBV10-1 and J usage is TRBJ2-1, with D tentatively TRBD2 (7 bases). This CDR3 region has 12 residues. V was cut by 10 bases and J by 7 bases, with 14 bases left in between. Germline V gene data show CDR1 as WNHNN and CDR2 as SYGVQD (reference sequence). The CDR3 DNA reads as TGCGCCACAAAAGGGGGGGTGAATGAGCAGTTCTTC. Amino acid sequence: CATKGGVNEQFF.

DNA of the CDR3: TGTGCCAGCAGCCGACACCGGGGACTAACTCTTAATGAGCAGTTCTTC. It codes for CASSRHRGLTLNEQFF. The V gene is TRBV28, the J gene TRBJ2-1, with 7 bases fitting TRBD2. Per the germline V gene, CDR1 is MDHEN and CDR2 is SYDVKM. This CDR3 comprises 16 residues. V shed 6 bases, J shed 7 bases, and the junction held 15 bases outside the gene matches.

J is TRBJ2-7 and V is TRBV6-2 or TRBV6-3; 12 nucleotides match TRBD2. This CDR3 spans 15 amino acids. V shed 6 bases, J shed 3 bases, and the junction held 6 bases outside the gene matches. Per germline, CDR1 MNHEY and CDR2 SVGEGT. As DNA, the CDR3 is TGTGCCAGCAGCGGACCGGGACTAGCGGGCTACGAGCAGTACTTC. Protein product: CASSGPGLAGYEQYF.

The V call is TRBV7-2, the J call TRBJ1-1; D is ambiguous. V dropped 1 base and J dropped 4 bases, with 10 bases sitting between them. Germline CDR1 SGHTA, CDR2 FQGNSA. This CDR3 region has 14 residues. This CDR3 is CASSLGAATTEAFF. The CDR3 coding sequence is TGTGCCAGCAGCTTAGGGGCAGCCACCACTGAAGCTTTCTTT. Full variable domain (missing parts from reference TRBV7-2 and TRBJ1-1): GAGVSQSPSNKVTEKGKDVELRCDPISGHTALYWYRQSLGQGLEFLIYFQGNSAPDKSGLPSDRFSAERTGGSVSTLTIQRTQQEDSAVYLCASSLGAATTEAFFGQGTRLTVV.

This clone was detected only once. The V call is TRBV27, the J call TRBJ2-2, with TRBD2 matching over 10 bases. V shed 3 bases and J 6 bases; nucleotides not matched to a gene: 4. The CDR3 length is 15 residues. CDR1 is MNHEY, CDR2 SMNVEV, per germline (reference sequence). CDR3 in amino acids: CASSFQLAGSGELFF. The CDR3 DNA reads TGTGCCAGCAGTTTCCAACTAGCGGGATCCGGGGAGCTGTTTTTT.

The rearrangement joins TRBV27 to TRBJ1-1; 8 bases match TRBD1. From germline, CDR1 is MNHEY and CDR2 SMNVEV (reference sequence). The CDR3 spans 15 residues. V was pared by 5 bases and J by 1 base, with 6 bases of the junction left unmatched. The CDR3 nucleotides are TGTGCCAGCAGTGGGACAGGATATAAGAACACTGAAGCTTTCTTT. Translated, it gives CASSGTGYKNTEAFF.

The CDR3 DNA sequence: TGTGCCAGCAGCTTACGACTAGCGACCTACAATGAGCAGTTCTTC. Translation gives CASSLRLATYNEQFF. The V and J genes are TRBV5-5 and TRBJ2-1; 8 bases are a match to TRBD2. CDR3 length equals 15 residues. Germline V gene lookup returns CDR1 SGHKS and CDR2 YYEKEE (reference sequence). Trimming at V came to 2 bases and at J to 2 bases, leaving 3 bases not matched to a gene.

This chain connects TRBV12-5 to TRBJ2-2; tentatively, D is TRBD2 (5 bases). This CDR3 spans 12 amino acids. V lost 7 bases and J 5 bases, leaving 8 bases between the germline ends. Germline CDR1 LGHNT, CDR2 FRNRAP. The CDR3 here is CASARDTGELFF. The CDR3 DNA is TGTGCTAGTGCCCGGGATACCGGGGAGCTGTTTTTT.

The chain has TRBV7-9 and TRBJ2-7; D possibly corresponds to TRBD2 (5 bases). Germline CDR1 reads SEHNR; CDR2 reads FQNEAQ (reference sequence). The CDR3 is 12 amino acids. V was cut by 3 bases and J by 2 bases, with 5 bases left in between. CDR3 DNA: TGTGCCAGCAGCTTGACTACCTACGAGCAGTACTTC. The encoded protein is CASSLTTYEQYF.

V gene TRBV10-1 combines with J gene TRBJ2-2; possibly TRBD1 for D (5 bases). The CDR3 covers 15 residues. V lost 2 bases, J lost 8 bases, and 15 bases lay in between. Germline CDR1 WNHNN, CDR2 SYGVQD (reference sequence). The CDR3 region has the DNA TGCGCCAGCAGTGAGGAGACAGCCTTGGCAGGGGAGCTGTTTTTT. Its translation: CASSEETALAGELFF.

V is TRBV9 and J is TRBJ2-7; no firm D call. From germline, CDR1 is SGDLS and CDR2 YYNGEE. V gave up 0 bases and J gave up 2 bases, with 9 bases separating them. The CDR3 runs to 14 residues. The CDR3 DNA sequence: TGTGCCAGCAGCGTAGGCTTGCGGCCCTACGAGCAGTACTTC. Translation: CASSVGLRPYEQYF.

This sequence joins TRBV19 and TRBJ1-6, with 7 bases fitting TRBD1. CDR1 LNHDA and CDR2 SQIVND come from the germline V gene (reference sequence). This CDR3 has 16 residues. V lost 3 bases and J lost 4; bases outside the gene matches: 6. CDR3 nucleotide sequence: TGTGCCAGTAGTATGAACTGGGGACAGTATAATTCACCCCTCCACTTT. Translated, it gives CASSMNWGQYNSPLHF.

V usage is TRBV28 and J usage is TRBJ1-5; D is unclear. Trimming cost V 3 bases and J 6 bases, with 6 bases left between them. CDR1 and CDR2 (germline): MDHEN, SYDVKM. The CDR3 is 12 residues long. Here the CDR3 reads CASSFGFQPQHF. The CDR3 nucleotides are TGTGCCAGCAGTTTCGGGTTTCAGCCCCAGCATTTT.

V usage is TRBV2 and J usage is TRBJ2-5; 12 bases line up with TRBD1. CDR1 SNHLY and CDR2 FYNNEI come from the germline V gene. This CDR3 contains 13 residues. CDR3 in amino acids: CAGGTGGDETQYF. CDR3 coding DNA: TGTGCGGGGGGGACAGGGGGCGACGAGACCCAGTACTTC.

This clone appeared a single time. V and J are TRBV28 and TRBJ2-5; D is possibly TRBD2 (6 bases). Germline CDR1 is MDHEN and CDR2 is SYDVKM. CDR3 length: 13 residues. V was pared by 5 bases and J by 5 bases, with 12 bases between. CDR3 DNA sequence: TGTGCCAGCAGTGACTCCGCGGGGGAGACCCAGTACTTC. Its translation: CASSDSAGETQYF. The whole variable domain, remainder taken from reference TRBV28 and TRBJ2-5, is DVKVTQSSRYLVKRTGEKVFLECVQDMDHENMFWYRQDPGLGLRLIYFSYDVKMKEKGDIPEGYSVSREKKERFSLILESASTNQTSMYLCASSDSAGETQYFGPGTRLLVL.

V gene TRBV4-1 combines with J gene TRBJ1-2, with 10 bases that match TRBD1. The germline V gene encodes CDR1 MGHRA and CDR2 YSYEKL. Trimming at V came to 4 bases and at J to 4 bases, leaving 3 bases not matched to a gene. The CDR3 covers 14 residues. This CDR3 is CASSLGTGAYGYTF. CDR3 DNA: TGCGCCAGCAGCCTAGGGACAGGGGCCTATGGCTACACCTTC.

V usage is TRBV3-1 (or the pseudogene TRBV3-2) and J usage is TRBJ1-1, with 11 bases aligning to TRBD1. V dropped 4 bases and J dropped 5; count of bases not matched to a gene: 12. The CDR3 has 17 amino acids. In germline, CDR1 is LGHDT, CDR2 YNNKEL (reference sequence). CDR3 amino acids: CASSPLQGQGARTEAFF. The CDR3, as DNA: TGTGCCAGCAGCCCACTCCAAGGACAGGGGGCTCGGACTGAAGCTTTCTTT.

The chain couples TRBV29-1 to TRBJ2-7; D may be TRBD2 (7 bases). V lost 7 bases and J 6 bases, leaving 19 bases between the germline ends. Germline V gene lookup returns CDR1 SQVTM and CDR2 ANQGSEA. This CDR3 has 13 residues. CDR3 nucleotides: TGCAGCGCGGGGGGCCCTGCCATGGGCGAGCAGTACTTC. This sequence encodes CSAGGPAMGEQYF.

The chain's CDR3 is CASSPWDSEGRIEAFF. The CDR3 DNA follows: TGTGCCAGCTCACCATGGGACAGCGAAGGTAGGATTGAAGCTTTCTTT. V usage is TRBV18 and J usage is TRBJ1-1; 7 nucleotides match TRBD1. CDR3 size: 16 residues. The V segment lost 2 bases and the J segment 7 bases; nucleotides outside the gene matches: 13. CDR1 and CDR2 (germline): KGHSH, LQKENI.

V usage is TRBV7-2 and J usage is TRBJ2-3; no reliable D call. Germline values: CDR1 SGHTA, CDR2 FQGNSA. V was clipped by 6 bases and J by 4 bases, with 5 bases between them. The CDR3 has 11 amino acids. The CDR3 DNA sequence: TGTGCCAGCAGTCAGGCAGATACGCAGTATTTT. It specifies CASSQADTQYF.

This chain links TRBV19 with TRBJ2-1; 14 bases are a match to TRBD2. The CDR3 is made up of 18 amino acids. Germline assignment: CDR1 LNHDA and CDR2 SQIVND (reference sequence). The V gene end was trimmed by 5 bases and the J gene end by 6 bases; junction bases not matched to a gene: 12. Here the CDR3 reads CASSGTSGSIFLGNEQFF. For the CDR3, the DNA is TGTGCCAGTAGTGGGACTAGCGGGAGTATTTTTCTTGGCAATGAGCAGTTCTTC.

This clone was detected once. V usage is TRBV2 and J usage is TRBJ1-1, with D unclear. Between the trimmed V and J ends, which lost 7 bases and 7 bases, there was a span of 10 bases. There are 11 residues in the CDR3. Germline loops: CDR1 SNHLY, CDR2 FYNNEI. The CDR3 nucleotides are TGTGCCAGCAAAACGGAGTTTGAAGCTTTCTTT. This encodes CASKTEFEAFF.

This chain uses TRBV11-3 with TRBJ2-7; 7 bases agree with TRBD1. This CDR3 comprises 15 residues. Trimming at V came to 1 base and at J to 2 bases, leaving 5 bases not matched to a gene. Germline lookup yields CDR1 SGHNT and CDR2 YENEEA. The CDR3 DNA reads TGTGCCAGCAGCTTAGCCGGGACAGAGACCTACGAGCAGTACTTC. It codes for CASSLAGTETYEQYF. Full variable domain (remainder filled in from reference TRBV11-3 and TRBJ2-7): EAGVVQSPRYKIIEKKQPVAFWCNPISGHNTLYWYLQNLGQGPELLIRYENEEAVDDSQLPKDRFSAERLKGVDSTLKIQPAELGDSAVYLCASSLAGTETYEQYFGPGTRLTVT.

V and J are TRBV5-4 and TRBJ2-7, with 15 nucleotides matching TRBD2. The germline gives CDR1 SGHNT, CDR2 YYREEE (reference sequence). Germline trimming cut 5 bases from V and 7 bases from J; bases unmatched to any gene: 4. The CDR3 sequence is 14 residues long. The CDR3 region is CASSPGTSGREQYF. In nucleotides, the CDR3 is TGTGCCAGCAGTCCCGGGACTAGCGGGAGGGAGCAGTACTTC.